This T cell receptor beta chain derives from a study of shared clonotypes between healthy human individuals. Germline CDR1 MDHEN, CDR2 SYDVKM. V lost 2 bases and J lost 2, with 10 bases in between. The CDR3 length is 15 residues. The count of this clone is one. Clones were read by immunoSEQ multiplex PCR, and TCRdb kept only the in-frame ones, dropping some. The sample yields about 600,000 clones, roughly 97% seen once. Material: naive CD4+ T cells sorted from blood. The subset denotes: CD45RA+ positively selected. This TCR was sampled from a woman aged 25 to 39 in good health. The chain links TRBV28 to TRBJ1-5, with D possibly being TRBD1 (6 bases). CDR3 loop: CASSLQGIGNQPQHF. CDR3 sequence (DNA): TGTGCCAGCAGTTTACAGGGGATCGGCAATCAGCCCCAGCATTTT. The full variable domain, completed using reference TRBV28 and TRBJ1-5, is DVKVTQSSRYLVKRTGEKVFLECVQDMDHENMFWYRQDPGLGLRLIYFSYDVKMKEKGDIPEGYSVSREKKERFSLILESASTNQTSMYLCASSLQGIGNQPQHFGDGTRLSIL.